This TCR beta chain stems from a study of T cell responses to AZD1222 COVID-19 vaccine. With respect to this clone: What it binds is not known.

The CDR3 runs to 15 residues. In germline, CDR1 is LNHDA, CDR2 SQIVND (reference sequence). The junction had 8 bases not matched to a gene; V was cut back by 6 bases and J by 0 bases. Findings of the study overall: There were repertoire samples only from the period after the peak T cell response. The study found Spike-specific TCR breadth and depth rose after two AZD1222 doses.

Generated by immunoSEQ multiplex PCR, the TCRdb table keeps only in-frame clones and is missing some. Of 90,000 to 130,000 clones listed, around 90% are singletons. This chain uses TRBV19 with TRBJ2-7, with TRBD1 matching 7 bases. The sequencing here drew on peripheral blood, taken 28 days after the second AZD1222 dose. This receptor was obtained from an adult who received the AZD1222 COVID-19 vaccine. The DNA for the CDR3 is TGTGCCAGTAGGGACGGACAGGACCGCTCCTACGAGCAGTACTTC. Its translation: CASRDGQDRSYEQYF.